This entry concerns a single TCR beta chain. The CDR3 has 12 amino acids. The germline CDR1 and CDR2 sequences are MDHEN and SYDVKM. The V gene lost 2 bases and the J gene lost 10 bases, with 9 bases spanning the gap. This specimen comes from a study of technical replicates of blood from several donors. The repertoire was sequenced with immunoSEQ multiplex PCR; TCRdb's copy has only in-frame clones and lacks some. The sample shows over 75,000 clones, approximately 96% of them seen only once. Sequencing input: T cells isolated from PBMCs. The TCR originated in a human donor in good health. The chain is built from TRBV28 and TRBJ2-1; no definite D call. Written as DNA, the CDR3 is TGTGCCAGCAGTTTAGCCGTCAGGGAGCAGTTCTTC. This sequence encodes CASSLAVREQFF.